Reported below is one TCR beta chain. What it binds is not known. This entry comes from a study of shared clonotypes between healthy human individuals. Overall study findings and caveats: What rarefaction showed was incomplete sorted-subset sequencing despite large depth.

The protocol was immunoSEQ multiplex PCR, while the TCRdb copy is restricted to in-frame clones and leaves out a portion. The profile covers hundreds of thousands of clones, with around four fifths appearing a single time and under 2% taken by the ten largest. The CDR3 sequence is 16 residues long. Trimming at V came to 5 bases and at J to 6 bases, leaving 7 bases not matched to a gene. The germline V gene encodes CDR1 SEHNR and CDR2 FQNEAQ (reference sequence). The sequence was obtained from a woman in her 30s in good health. The sample taken for sequencing was memory CD4+ T cells sorted from blood. As to subset: CD45RA-negative fraction. The chain is built from TRBV7-9 and TRBJ2-1, with 13 bases aligning to TRBD2. The CDR3: CASSNPGLAGSNEQFF. CDR3 nucleotides: TGTGCCAGCAGCAACCCGGGACTAGCGGGGAGCAATGAGCAGTTCTTC.